This is a list of T cell receptor beta chains from one sample in a study of blood T cells in healthy people across ages. TCRdb re-called the 5' RACE reads with MiXCR, one entry per CDR3 protein. The data hold about 1.4 million distinct CDR3 sequences, with approximately 59% observed a single time. Sequencing was performed on blood. The receptors originated from a man between 18 and 35 years old in good health. The CDR3 runs from the conserved cysteine through the conserved F or W. The order of the fields is V gene, clone size, J gene, D gene, CDR3 protein, CDR3 DNA. The D gene is left open where the match is weak. Expanded clones are given a class, and other clones once, few, many or no size at all.

TRBV10-3,.,TRBJ1-1,TRBD1,CAIRDRGERTEAFF,TGTGCCATCAGGGACAGGGGGGAGAGGACTGAAGCTTTCTTT
TRBV5-1,.,TRBJ2-7,.,CASSFLNPPGLPFEYEQYF,TGCGCCAGCAGCTTCCTCAACCCCCCGGGACTCCCCTTCGAATACGAGCAGTACTTC
TRBV4-3,few,TRBJ2-7,.,CASSQDPGTEQYF,TGCGCCAGCAGCCAAGATCCGGGGACCGAGCAGTACTTC
TRBV4-2,.,TRBJ1-2,.,CASSQERGPYGYTF,TGTGCCAGCAGCCAAGAACGGGGGCCCTATGGCTACACCTTC
TRBV5-1,many,TRBJ1-1,.,CASSLQGNTEAFF,TGTGCCAGCAGCCTACAGGGGAACACTGAAGCTTTCTTT
TRBV6-2/TRBV6-3,.,TRBJ1-1,.,CASNKRGALEAFF,TGTGCCAGCAACAAACGTGGGGCGCTTGAAGCTTTCTTT
TRBV7-9,.,TRBJ2-1,.,CASSLPPGVSYNGQFF,TGTGCCAGCAGCTTACCCCCAGGGGTCTCTTACAATGGGCAGTTCTTC
TRBV20-1,few,TRBJ2-4,TRBD2,CSAWTSGRFTPFSKNIQYF,TGCAGTGCCTGGACTAGCGGGAGGTTTACCCCTTTCTCCAAAAACATTCAGTACTTC
TRBV27,.,TRBJ1-5,.,CASTSGTQLGREPQHF,TGTGCCAGTACGTCCGGGACACAATTAGGTAGGGAGCCCCAGCATTTT
TRBV10-3,.,TRBJ2-7,TRBD1,CAISPRDRGFHEQYF,TGTGCCATCAGTCCACGGGACAGGGGATTCCACGAGCAGTACTTC
TRBV7-7,.,TRBJ2-1,.,CASSLDPGSEQFF,TGTGCTAGCAGCTTAGACCCGGGAAGTGAGCAGTTCTTC
TRBV12-5,few,TRBJ2-3,TRBD2,CASGIGLAGLSTDTQYF,TGTGCTAGTGGTATCGGACTAGCGGGCCTCAGCACAGATACGCAGTATTTT
TRBV5-1,.,TRBJ2-7,TRBD2,CASSLAPSLGTTYEQYF,TGCGCCAGCAGCTTGGCCCCTTCACTAGGGACTACCTACGAGCAGTACTTC
TRBV4-3,few,TRBJ2-3,.,CASSQGKGGHTDTQYF,TGCGCCAGCAGCCAGGGTAAGGGGGGCCACACAGATACGCAGTATTTT
TRBV7-2,once,TRBJ1-3,.,CASSLSVNTIYF,TGTGCCAGCAGCTTATCGGTCAACACCATATATTTT
TRBV20-1,.,TRBJ1-5,.,CSASKGRDQPQHF,TGCAGTGCTAGTAAGGGGAGGGATCAGCCCCAGCATTTT
TRBV29-1,few,TRBJ2-1,TRBD2,CSVEDDSGVTNNEQFF,TGCAGCGTTGAAGATGATAGCGGGGTGACAAACAATGAGCAGTTCTTC
TRBV7-2,.,TRBJ1-5,.,CASSVVRDQPQHF,TGTGCCAGCAGCGTAGTTAGGGATCAGCCCCAGCATTTT
TRBV20-1,.,TRBJ1-3,.,CSARDPGGAGNTIYF,TGCAGTGCTAGAGATCCTGGAGGGGCTGGAAACACCATATATTTT
TRBV6-1,.,TRBJ2-1,TRBD2,CASSREGQSNEQFF,TGTGCCAGCAGCCGGGAGGGCCAATCCAATGAGCAGTTCTTC
TRBV20-1,.,TRBJ2-7,.,CSAMGGNKPGATYEQYF,TGCAGTGCTATGGGGGGAAACAAACCGGGGGCCACCTACGAGCAGTACTTC
TRBV11-1,.,TRBJ1-2,TRBD1,CASSLARQGRESGYTF,TGTGCCAGCAGCTTAGCACGACAGGGGAGAGAGTCTGGCTACACCTTC
TRBV3-1,once,TRBJ2-7,.,CASSQDSLHYEQYF,TGTGCCAGCAGCCAGGACAGCCTTCACTACGAGCAGTACTTC
TRBV10-3,.,TRBJ1-4,.,CAISESWGYQLFF,TGTGCCATCAGTGAGTCGTGGGGGTATCAACTGTTTTTT
TRBV27,.,TRBJ2-1,.,CASSFLQAYNEQFF,TGTGCCAGCAGTTTTCTCCAGGCGTACAATGAGCAGTTCTTC
TRBV4-1,few,TRBJ2-7,.,CASSQTTGNYEQYF,TGCGCCAGCAGCCAAACCACAGGGAACTACGAGCAGTACTTC
TRBV15,few,TRBJ2-3,TRBD1,CATSVLDRGTGADTQYF,TGTGCCACCAGCGTACTAGACAGAGGGACAGGGGCAGATACGCAGTATTTT
TRBV7-2,.,TRBJ2-7,.,CASSSSRGHEQYF,TGTGCCAGCAGCTCCTCCAGGGGACACGAGCAGTACTTC
TRBV12-3/TRBV12-4,.,TRBJ1-2,.,CASSFLSLYGYTF,TGTGCCAGCAGTTTTTTAAGTCTCTATGGCTACACCTTC
TRBV6-6,.,TRBJ1-1,.,CASSYGILTEAFF,TGTGCCAGCAGTTACGGTATACTCACTGAAGCTTTCTTT
TRBV4-2,.,TRBJ1-5,.,CASSQEAQTYSNQPQHF,TGTGCCAGCAGCCAAGAGGCACAGACTTATAGCAATCAGCCCCAGCATTTT
TRBV4-3,.,TRBJ2-1,TRBD2,CASSQEGLAAISYNEQFF,TGCGCCAGCAGCCAAGAGGGACTAGCGGCCATCTCCTACAATGAGCAGTTCTTC
TRBV11-2,.,TRBJ2-1,TRBD2,CASSLEAPGVLAGDYNEQFF,TGTGCCAGCAGCTTAGAAGCGCCCGGGGTTCTAGCGGGGGATTACAATGAGCAGTTCTTC
TRBV11-1,.,TRBJ1-1,TRBD1,CASSTTGAENTEAFF,TGTGCCAGCAGCACAACAGGGGCGGAGAACACTGAAGCTTTCTTT
TRBV12-3/TRBV12-4,.,TRBJ2-1,.,CASSFVIHEQFF,TGTGCCAGCAGTTTTGTCATTCATGAGCAGTTCTTC
TRBV6-2/TRBV6-3,.,TRBJ2-7,.,CASSPASGLGVYEQYF,TGTGCCAGCAGCCCTGCCTCGGGACTCGGTGTCTACGAGCAGTACTTC
TRBV9,.,TRBJ1-1,.,CASSGGRSSNTEAFF,TGTGCCAGCAGCGGGGGACGCTCGTCGAACACTGAAGCTTTCTTT